The present entry profiles one T cell receptor beta chain with its context. Its antigen remains unidentified. The CDR3 is made up of 16 amino acids. With 7 bases clipped from V and 1 base from J, the junction kept 5 bases outside the gene matches. Cultured CD4+ T-cell DNA underwent Oncomine TCR Beta short-read sequencing. Genomic DNA was isolated from CD4+ T cells that had been cultured. TCRdb reprocessed the PCR reads via MiXCR and lists one record per CDR3 protein. The sample lists more than 25,000 distinct CDR3 sequences; about two thirds were seen once. Described treatment: approximately 10-day PBMC culture with coronavirus spike peptide pools or control peptides (ViraFEST assay). These data belong to a study of vaccination and CD4 T cells after COVID-19. General study findings and limits: The median proportion of reactive clones detected only post-vaccination in convalescent patients was approximately 90%.

This chain links TRBV12-3 or TRBV12-4 with TRBJ1-6, with 9 bases identical to TRBD1. This clonotype was sampled from a human donor who received a COVID-19 vaccine. Sequences were derived from CD4+ T cells from blood, cultured in vitro, sampled after SARS-CoV-2 vaccination. The CDR3 DNA sequence: TGTGCCAGCAAATCGACAGGGGGATCCTATAATTCACCCCTCCACTTT. Amino acids: CASKSTGGSYNSPLHF.